The 4 T cell receptor beta chains below come from one sample, sequenced in a study of shared clonotypes between healthy human individuals. Here immunoSEQ multiplex PCR was the method, and the copy in TCRdb shows in-frame clones only, minus some. This sample has a few hundred thousand clones; around 77% occur once, and the top ten carry around 12%. The source material was PBMCs. The origin of the receptors is a woman aged 40 to 50 in good health. Some clones in this sample may be carry-over from other donors' samples.

In this sample, this clone turned up once. This likely traces to a read error, being one base from a far larger clone. Other DNA sequences in the sample encode the same CDR3. The chain is built from TRBV28 and TRBJ1-4, with D maybe TRBD1 (6 bases). The germline CDR1 and CDR2 sequences are MDHEN and SYDVKM. The CDR3 covers 14 residues. For the CDR3, the DNA is TGTGCCAGCTGTAAACAGGGAAGACAGGAAAAACTGTTTTTC. As protein: CASCKQGRQEKLFF. Drawing the rest from reference TRBV28 and TRBJ1-4, the complete variable domain is DVKVTQSSRYLVKRTGEKVFLECVQDMDHENMFWYRQDPGLGLRLIYFSYDVKMKEKGDIPEGYSVSREKKERFSLILESASTNQTSMYLCASCKQGRQEKLFFGSGTQLSVL.

The chain is built from TRBV11-2 and TRBJ2-6; D might be TRBD2 (6 bases). The germline gives CDR1 SGHAT, CDR2 FQNNGV. The CDR3 consists of 17 residues. The germline V and J ends were trimmed by 5 bases and 0 bases, with 14 bases remaining between them. In DNA form, the CDR3 reads TGTGCCAGCAGCCCACCCCCGGGGGTCTCTGGGGCCAACGTCCTGACTTTC. Its translation: CASSPPPGVSGANVLTF.

The rearrangement joins TRBV29-1 to TRBJ2-2; D might be TRBD2 (5 bases). Germline V CDR1 and CDR2: SQVTM, ANQGSEA. The CDR3 totals 13 residues. V gave up 7 bases and J gave up 1 base, with 10 bases separating them. CDR3 DNA sequence: TGCAGCGCCCGGACTCAGAACACCGGGGAGCTGTTTTTT. This codes for CSARTQNTGELFF.

This rearrangement joins TRBV4-3 to TRBJ2-1; D may be TRBD2 (5 bases). V lost 4 bases to trimming and J lost 7 bases, with 11 bases between them. Germline V CDR1 and CDR2: LGHNA, YSLEER. CDR3 length: 13 residues. CDR3 in amino acids: CASSRDRGNEQFF. CDR3 DNA sequence: TGCGCCAGCAGCCGCGACCGGGGTAATGAGCAGTTCTTC.